The 23 T cell receptor beta chains below were found in one sample sequenced in a study of cytomegalovirus exposure and HLA in healthy donors. Libraries were prepared by immunoSEQ multiplex PCR; TCRdb keeps only in-frame clonotypes and omits some of them. The sample includes 110,000 or so clones, about 82% of them seen just once. Sample: PBMCs. The receptors stem from a man between 18 and 29 years old in good health and CMV-seronegative.

This sequence joins TRBV5-1 and TRBJ2-7, with 8 bases matching TRBD2. Germline-derived CDR1 and CDR2 are SGHRS and YFSETQ. V was clipped by 4 bases and J by 3 bases; unmatched bases: 9. CDR3 length equals 15 residues. The CDR3 DNA follows: TGCGCCAGCAGCGCCCGTAGCGGGAAGCTCTACGAGCAGTACTTC. Amino acids: CASSARSGKLYEQYF.

The chain is built from TRBV5-1 and TRBJ2-3; 11 nucleotides agree with TRBD1. CDR1 SGHRS and CDR2 YFSETQ come from the germline V gene. The CDR3 has 15 amino acids. V gave up 3 bases and J gave up 3 bases; unmatched junction bases: 3. Here the CDR3 DNA reads TGCGCCAGCAGCTGGGGGGACAGGGGGACAGATACGCAGTATTTT. It yields the protein CASSWGDRGTDTQYF.

The rearrangement joins TRBV9 to TRBJ2-1; 9 positions match TRBD1. In germline, CDR1 is SGDLS, CDR2 YYNGEE. The CDR3 length is 16 residues. After removal of 4 bases from V and 4 bases from J, the junction contained 9 bases not matched to a gene. CDR3 DNA: TGTGCCAGCAGCCCAGATTCCGGGACAGGGTACAATGAGCAGTTCTTC. Its protein is CASSPDSGTGYNEQFF.

The rearrangement uses TRBV6-6 and TRBJ2-3; tentatively, D is TRBD1 (5 bases). The CDR3 covers 14 residues. CDR1 is MNHNY and CDR2 is SVGAGI in the germline V gene (reference sequence). Trimming pared 6 bases from V and 6 bases from J, leaving 16 bases between. CDR3: CASSSQGALDTQYF. For the CDR3, the DNA is TGTGCCAGCAGCAGCCAGGGCGCACTGGATACGCAGTATTTT.

The chain recombines TRBV30 with TRBJ2-7, with TRBD2 matching 11 bases. The germline V gene has CDR1 GTSNPN and CDR2 SVGIG (reference sequence). The CDR3 runs to 13 residues. Trimming at V came to 4 bases and at J to 3 bases, leaving 2 bases not matched to a gene. CDR3 DNA sequence: TGTGCCTGGAAGCTAGCGGGAGGCTACGAGCAGTACTTC. It is translated as CAWKLAGGYEQYF.

This clone was counted only a few times. The chain recombines TRBV30 with TRBJ2-7; perhaps TRBD1 as D (6 bases). Germline-derived CDR1 and CDR2 are GTSNPN and SVGIG (reference sequence). The V end was cut by 3 bases, the J end by 3 bases, with 18 bases between. The CDR3 totals 15 residues. The CDR3: CAWSTGDTRDYEQYF. Written as DNA, the CDR3 is TGTGCCTGGAGCACCGGGGACACAAGGGACTACGAGCAGTACTTC.

The chain has TRBV25-1 and TRBJ1-6, with D perhaps matching TRBD1 (5 bases). This CDR3 region has 14 residues. V gave up 5 bases and J gave up 4 bases, with 9 bases separating them. Germline V CDR1 and CDR2: MGHDK, SYGVNS. This CDR3 is CASSTRGYNSPLHF. The CDR3 nucleotides are TGTGCCAGCAGTACCCGGGGGTATAATTCACCCCTCCACTTT.

The chain uses TRBV11-2 and TRBJ2-5; D might be TRBD2 (6 bases). This CDR3 has 14 residues. Germline values: CDR1 SGHAT, CDR2 FQNNGV. Deletions cut 0 bases from V and 5 bases from J, with 10 bases between. CDR3 nucleotide sequence: TGTGCCAGCAGCTTAGACAGGGCGGGGGAGACCCAGTACTTC. Translation gives CASSLDRAGETQYF.

The genes are TRBV10-1 and TRBJ2-3, with TRBD1 identical over 7 bases. Germline loops: CDR1 WNHNN, CDR2 SYGVQD (reference sequence). The CDR3 is 16 amino acids. With 9 bases clipped from V and 3 bases from J, the junction kept 15 bases outside the gene matches. The CDR3 DNA reads TGCGCCAGATCCCCGTCCCGTGACAGGGCAACAGATACGCAGTATTTT. It encodes CARSPSRDRATDTQYF.

The chain's CDR3 is CAWSITGSTEAFF. The CDR3 nucleotides read TGTGCCTGGAGTATAACAGGGAGTACTGAAGCTTTCTTT. The gene calls are TRBV30 and TRBJ1-1, with a possible D match to TRBD1 (6 bases). Trimming cost V 2 bases and J 5 bases, with 12 bases left between them. This CDR3 is 13 amino acids long. CDR1 is GTSNPN and CDR2 is SVGIG in the germline V gene (reference sequence).

The rearrangement links TRBV11-2 to TRBJ1-5, with TRBD1 identical over 8 bases. This CDR3 is built from 15 residues. J lost 7 bases, V lost 1 base, and 6 bases had no gene match. The germline CDR1 and CDR2 sequences are SGHAT and FQNNGV. In DNA form, the CDR3 reads TGTGCCAGCAGCTTAGGTACAGGGGGGTACCAGCCCCAGCATTTT. This translates into CASSLGTGGYQPQHF.

The chain links TRBV10-2 to TRBJ1-5, with a tentative D call TRBD1 (5 bases). The CDR3 is made up of 15 amino acids. Germline V gives CDR1 WSHSY, CDR2 SAAADI. Trimming took off 1 base at V and 2 bases at J, with 9 bases between the two ends. CDR3 protein: CASSEYRGGNQPQHF. CDR3 DNA: TGCGCCAGCAGTGAGTATCGGGGGGGCAATCAGCCCCAGCATTTT.

CDR3 nucleotide sequence: TGTGCCAGTAGTCCCACAGGGGGCGGGCAGACCCAGTACTTC. Translation: CASSPTGGGQTQYF. V and J are TRBV19 and TRBJ2-5; 9 bases match TRBD1. Germline V lookup: CDR1 LNHDA, CDR2 SQIVND (reference sequence). Trimming cost V 5 bases and J 6 bases; bases outside gene matches: 7. The CDR3 runs to 14 residues. Together with reference TRBV19 and TRBJ2-5, the CDR3 gives the full variable domain: DGGITQSPKYLFRKEGQNVTLSCEQNLNHDAMYWYRQDPGQGLRLIYYSQIVNDFQKGDIAEGYSVSREKKESFPLTVTSAQKNPTAFYLCASSPTGGGQTQYFGPGTRLLVL.

The V and J genes are TRBV6-5 and TRBJ1-3; D ambiguous. Germline V gene sequence: CDR1 MNHEY, CDR2 SVGAGI. The CDR3 spans 15 residues. The V end lost 7 bases, the J end lost 1 base, and 14 bases lay between the germline ends. The CDR3 DNA reads as TGTGCCAGCATCCTCAGCGGGGAGTCTGGAAACACCATATATTTT. Translation: CASILSGESGNTIYF.

The CDR3, as DNA: TGTGCCAGCTCGACCAGGGGGCGCGGGACAGATACGCAGTATTTT. Its protein is CASSTRGRGTDTQYF. This sequence joins TRBV18 and TRBJ2-3; TRBD1 matches 8 bases. Germline trimming cut 6 bases from V and 3 bases from J; bases unmatched to any gene: 8. Looked up from germline, CDR1 is KGHSH and CDR2 is LQKENI. The CDR3 totals 15 residues.

The chain has TRBV25-1 and TRBJ2-7; 7 nucleotides agree with TRBD1. Germline V gene data show CDR1 as MGHDK and CDR2 as SYGVNS. The CDR3 consists of 15 residues. Trimming cost V 4 bases and J 1 base; bases outside gene matches: 7. The CDR3 is CASSAANRGSYEQYF. CDR3 nucleotides: TGTGCCAGCAGTGCCGCGAACAGGGGATCCTACGAGCAGTACTTC.

The rearrangement uses TRBV6-5 and TRBJ2-7, with D perhaps TRBD1 (5 bases). Germline V lookup: CDR1 MNHEY, CDR2 SVGAGI. The CDR3 spans 11 residues. Between the trimmed V and J ends, which lost 5 bases and 7 bases, there was a span of 9 bases. The CDR3: CASSNRMEQYF. The CDR3 DNA reads TGTGCCAGCAGTAACAGGATGGAGCAGTACTTC.

J is TRBJ2-2 and V is TRBV5-1, with D possibly being TRBD2 (6 bases). The CDR3 covers 15 residues. CDR1 SGHRS and CDR2 YFSETQ come from the germline V gene. V was trimmed by 5 bases and J by 2 bases, leaving 13 bases between them. CDR3 in amino acids: CASSRLEFNTGELFF. DNA of the CDR3: TGCGCCAGCAGTAGACTAGAATTTAACACCGGGGAGCTGTTTTTT.

V and J are TRBV30 and TRBJ2-3, with 8 bases matching TRBD1. Per germline, CDR1 GTSNPN and CDR2 SVGIG (reference sequence). The CDR3 sequence is 16 residues long. Germline trimming cut 2 bases from V and 0 bases from J; bases unmatched to any gene: 7. In DNA, the CDR3 is TGTGCCTGGAGTAAGAACAGGGGGTTTAGCACAGATACGCAGTATTTT. The encoded protein is CAWSKNRGFSTDTQYF.

The gene calls are TRBV5-1 and TRBJ2-6; tentatively, D is TRBD2 (6 bases). V was pared by 4 bases and J by 0 bases, with 14 bases between. Germline lookup yields CDR1 SGHRS and CDR2 YFSETQ. The CDR3 spans 17 residues. In nucleotides, the CDR3 is TGCGCCAGCAGCCGCCGGACGGGAGACTCTGGGGCCAACGTCCTGACTTTC. This encodes CASSRRTGDSGANVLTF.

This chain links TRBV5-1 with TRBJ1-1; tentative D call: TRBD1 (6 bases). The germline V gene has CDR1 SGHRS and CDR2 YFSETQ. V lost 4 bases to trimming and J lost 0 bases, with 13 bases between them. The CDR3 spans 15 residues. The CDR3 DNA sequence: TGCGCCAGCAGCCCAAACAGGGCCTTGAACACTGAAGCTTTCTTT. Its protein is CASSPNRALNTEAFF.

The chain employs TRBV6-1 and TRBJ1-5; D not certain. The CDR3 totals 13 residues. Germline CDR1 reads MNHNS; CDR2 reads SASEGT. The ends were cut back, 7 bases at V and 3 bases at J, with 10 bases in the middle. CDR3: CASTETFNQPQHF. CDR3 DNA sequence: TGTGCCAGCACCGAAACTTTCAATCAGCCCCAGCATTTT.

This clone has only a few counts. This sequence joins TRBV5-1 and TRBJ1-2; TRBD1 matches 10 bases. Germline CDR1 is SGHRS and CDR2 is YFSETQ. The ends lost 4 bases at V and 0 bases at J; junction bases unmatched: 6. This CDR3 has 16 amino acids. Here the CDR3 DNA reads TGCGCCAGCAGCCCACGGACAGGGGGGACTAACTATGGCTACACCTTC. Protein sequence: CASSPRTGGTNYGYTF.